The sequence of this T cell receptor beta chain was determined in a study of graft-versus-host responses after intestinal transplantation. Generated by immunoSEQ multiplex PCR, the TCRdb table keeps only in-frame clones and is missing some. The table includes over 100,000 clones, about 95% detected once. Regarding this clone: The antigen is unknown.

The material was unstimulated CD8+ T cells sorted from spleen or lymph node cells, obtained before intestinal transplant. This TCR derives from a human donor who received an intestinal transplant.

The CDR3 here is CASSLDSEQFF. The CDR3, as DNA: TGCGCCAGCAGCTTGGACAGTGAGCAGTTCTTC. This chain uses TRBV5-1 with TRBJ2-1; no clear D gene. CDR3 length equals 11 residues. Germline CDR1 SGHRS, CDR2 YFSETQ. Deletions cut 0 bases from V and 9 bases from J, with 4 bases between.